One and the same sample provided the 14 T cell receptor beta chains below, sequenced in a study of blood T cell repertoires in COVID-19. Method: immunoSEQ multiplex PCR; TCRdb's copy keeps in-frame clones and lacks some. The sample lists around 140,000 clones, about nine tenths occurring once. Sample: peripheral blood. The source is a human donor with COVID-19, enrolled during active disease. The donor label of this sample is uncertain.

The V gene is TRBV19, the J gene TRBJ1-2; D is possibly TRBD1 (5 bases). This CDR3 is built from 14 residues. The ends were cut back, 6 bases at V and 3 bases at J, with 14 bases in the middle. Germline assignment: CDR1 LNHDA and CDR2 SQIVND (reference sequence). The CDR3 region is CASSPGKKDYGYTF. The CDR3 DNA reads as TGTGCCAGTAGCCCAGGGAAGAAGGACTATGGCTACACCTTC.

The chain joins TRBV10-3 to TRBJ1-2; 9 positions match TRBD1. Germline V lookup: CDR1 ENHRY, CDR2 SYGVKD. V lost 4 bases, J lost 1 base, and 7 bases stayed unmatched. The CDR3 is made up of 16 amino acids. The DNA for the CDR3 is TGTGCCATCAGTGGGACAGGGGAAGGTTTTAACTATGGCTACACCTTC. Protein: CAISGTGEGFNYGYTF.

This rearrangement joins TRBV19 to TRBJ1-3; a possible D gene is TRBD1 (5 bases). CDR1 and CDR2 from the germline V gene are LNHDA and SQIVND (reference sequence). The CDR3 has 14 residues. Trimming shortened V by 6 bases and J by 2 bases, and 11 bases separated the two germline ends. For the CDR3, the DNA is TGTGCCAGTAGCGTGGGGGGTCCTGGAAACACCATATATTTT. As protein: CASSVGGPGNTIYF.

The V call is TRBV27, the J call TRBJ1-1, with D maybe TRBD1 (5 bases). Germline lookup yields CDR1 MNHEY and CDR2 SMNVEV (reference sequence). Trimming pared 10 bases from V and 1 base from J, leaving 16 bases between. The CDR3 is 14 amino acids. The CDR3 protein is CATSLEGRNTEAFF. In DNA form, the CDR3 reads TGTGCCACCTCCCTGGAGGGGCGGAACACTGAAGCTTTCTTT.

The V gene is TRBV18, the J gene TRBJ2-7; 8 bases map to TRBD2. The CDR3 extends over 14 amino acids. V was clipped by 2 bases and J by 0 bases; unmatched bases: 0. CDR1 is KGHSH and CDR2 is LQKENI in the germline V gene. CDR3 sequence (DNA): TGTGCCAGCTCACCAGGGACTAGCTCCTACGAGCAGTACTTC. This gives the protein CASSPGTSSYEQYF.

The V call is TRBV11-3, the J call TRBJ2-7; possibly TRBD1 for D (6 bases). This CDR3 contains 14 residues. V lost 6 bases, J lost 0 bases, and 12 bases lay in between. Germline V gene lookup returns CDR1 SGHNT and CDR2 YENEEA. The CDR3 protein is CASRGAGISYEQYF. The CDR3 DNA reads as TGTGCCAGCAGGGGGGCGGGTATCTCCTACGAGCAGTACTTC. Supplemented by reference TRBV11-3 and TRBJ2-7, the full variable domain reads EAGVVQSPRYKIIEKKQPVAFWCNPISGHNTLYWYLQNLGQGPELLIRYENEEAVDDSQLPKDRFSAERLKGVDSTLKIQPAELGDSAVYLCASRGAGISYEQYFGPGTRLTVT.

The rearrangement joins TRBV5-4 to TRBJ2-1; 8 nucleotides line up with TRBD2. The V and J ends lost 5 bases and 12 bases, in that order; junction bases with no gene match: 10. Germline assignment: CDR1 SGHNT and CDR2 YYREEE (reference sequence). This CDR3 contains 13 residues. CDR3 residues: CASRTAGVEGQFF. Here the CDR3 DNA reads TGTGCCAGCAGGACAGCGGGGGTCGAAGGGCAGTTCTTC.

J is TRBJ2-1 and V is TRBV5-1; 8 bases are a match to TRBD2. The germline CDR1 and CDR2 sequences are SGHRS and YFSETQ. The CDR3 runs to 14 residues. V shed 2 bases and J 5 bases; nucleotides not matched to a gene: 3. In DNA form, the CDR3 reads TGCGCCAGCAGCTTAGGGACTAGGAACAATGAGCAGTTCTTC. Translated, it gives CASSLGTRNNEQFF.

The gene calls are TRBV6-2 or TRBV6-3 and TRBJ1-3, with D possibly matching TRBD1 (5 bases). The germline V gene has CDR1 MNHEY and CDR2 SVGEGT. CDR3 length: 17 residues. Trimming removed 2 bases from V and 0 bases from J, with 14 bases in between. CDR3 DNA: TGTGCCAGCAGTTACGGAGGGGACGTGTTCTCTGGAAACACCATATATTTT. It translates to CASSYGGDVFSGNTIYF.

Only one count was recorded for this clone. V usage is TRBV29-1 and J usage is TRBJ1-2; TRBD1 is a possible D gene (5 bases). V was pared by 7 bases and J by 2 bases, with 11 bases between. The CDR3 contains 12 residues. Germline CDR1 is SQVTM and CDR2 is ANQGSEA. CDR3 sequence reads: CSAATDNYGYTF. In DNA form, the CDR3 reads TGCAGCGCCGCGACAGACAACTATGGCTACACCTTC.

The chain recombines TRBV9 with TRBJ1-2, with D tentatively TRBD1 (5 bases). CDR1 and CDR2 (germline): SGDLS, YYNGEE. The CDR3 extends over 14 amino acids. Trimming cost V 7 bases and J 0 bases, with 13 bases left between them. Here the CDR3 reads CASGDGGSNYGYTF. The CDR3 region has the DNA TGTGCCAGCGGGGACGGGGGGTCTAACTATGGCTACACCTTC.

This clone was recorded only once. The genes are TRBV6-4 and TRBJ2-1, with 8 bases fitting TRBD2. CDR1 MRHNA and CDR2 SNTAGT come from the germline V gene. CDR3 length equals 16 residues. The junction had 4 bases not matched to a gene; V was cut back by 0 bases and J by 3 bases. The CDR3 region is CASSDSKRGGYNEQFF. CDR3 nucleotide sequence: TGTGCCAGCAGTGACTCAAAACGGGGGGGCTACAATGAGCAGTTCTTC.

The chain recombines TRBV6-2 or TRBV6-3 with TRBJ2-1; TRBD2 agrees at 15 bases. Trimming removed 6 bases from V and 4 bases from J; junction bases left unmatched: 13. Per germline, CDR1 MNHEY and CDR2 SVGEGT. This CDR3 spans 19 amino acids. The CDR3 is CASSPYPGLAGGPYNEQFF. As DNA, the CDR3 is TGTGCCAGCAGCCCGTACCCGGGACTAGCGGGGGGTCCATACAATGAGCAGTTCTTC.

The chain links TRBV27 to TRBJ2-3; D may be TRBD1 (5 bases). Germline loops: CDR1 MNHEY, CDR2 SMNVEV (reference sequence). CDR3 size: 16 residues. V was clipped by 6 bases and J by 2 bases, with 18 bases between them. CDR3 loop: CASRPARQTFTDTQYF. The CDR3 DNA is TGTGCCAGCAGACCCGCCCGACAGACGTTCACAGATACGCAGTATTTT.